This is a list of T cell receptor beta chains from one sample in a study of CD4 and CD8 cells across lung adenocarcinoma regions. MiXCR was run by TCRdb on the PCR reads, yielding one entry per CDR3 protein. This sample has around 12,000 distinct CDR3 sequences, with approximately 54% found just once. The specimen was CD8+ T cells from the margin of a lung tumor. The receptor set was obtained from a female donor with lung adenocarcinoma. The CD4 and CD8 labels of this study may be unreliable. Each CDR3 is given with its conserved first and last residue. The D gene is left open where the match is weak. Clone sizes are given selectively: once, few, many, or a class where the clone is expanded.

clone_size: NA
v_call: TRBV6-1
d_call: TRBD2
j_call: TRBJ2-4
cdr3_nt: TGTGCCAGCAGCTCGGGCGGGGGAGCCCCAGACACTCAGTACTTC
cdr3_aa: CASSSGGGAPDTQYF

clone_size: NA
v_call: TRBV27
d_call: NA
j_call: TRBJ2-3
cdr3_nt: TGTGCCAGCAGTTTGGGGCCGCGAGCGGCAGACACGCAGTATTTC
cdr3_aa: CASSLGPRAADTQYF

clone_size: NA
v_call: TRBV25-1
d_call: NA
j_call: TRBJ2-7
cdr3_nt: TGTGCCAGCAGTGTAAGAGGCTACGAGCAGTACTTC
cdr3_aa: CASSVRGYEQYF

clone_size: few
v_call: TRBV6-1
d_call: NA
j_call: TRBJ2-7
cdr3_nt: TGTGCCAGCAGTGAAGTAGGGGACGAGCAGTACTTC
cdr3_aa: CASSEVGDEQYF

clone_size: many
v_call: TRBV7-2
d_call: TRBD2
j_call: TRBJ2-3
cdr3_nt: TGTGCCAGCAGCTTAGCTGCGGCCGATGCTAGCGGGGCAACAGATACGCAGTATTTT
cdr3_aa: CASSLAAADASGATDTQYF

clone_size: few
v_call: TRBV6-1
d_call: TRBD2
j_call: TRBJ2-2
cdr3_nt: TGTGCCAGCAGTGAATCTAGCGGGGGGGCCGGGGAGCTGTTTTTT
cdr3_aa: CASSESSGGAGELFF

clone_size: NA
v_call: TRBV27
d_call: NA
j_call: TRBJ2-3
cdr3_nt: TGTGCCGGGGGTTTAGGGGGGCCAGACGCAGATACGCAGTATTTT
cdr3_aa: CAGGLGGPDADTQYF

clone_size: many
v_call: TRBV4-1
d_call: NA
j_call: TRBJ1-1
cdr3_nt: TGCGCCAGCAGCCTAACCGGGGGCGATGTGGGCCGCACTGAAGCTTTCTTT
cdr3_aa: CASSLTGGDVGRTEAFF

clone_size: medium-sized
v_call: TRBV6-1
d_call: NA
j_call: TRBJ1-5
cdr3_nt: TGTGCCAGCAGTGACGGGGGATCCTATCAGCCCCAGCATTTT
cdr3_aa: CASSDGGSYQPQHF

clone_size: NA
v_call: TRBV6-1
d_call: NA
j_call: TRBJ2-4
cdr3_nt: TGTGGCGGCTCGGGGCTGAGAGCCAAAAATACTCAGTACTTC
cdr3_aa: CGGSGLRAKNTQYF

clone_size: NA
v_call: TRBV6-1
d_call: NA
j_call: TRBJ2-5
cdr3_nt: TGTGCCAGCGCGGGGCGGGCGGGCCTAGCCCAAAAGACCCAGTACTTC
cdr3_aa: CASAGRAGLAQKTQYF

clone_size: NA
v_call: TRBV9
d_call: TRBD2
j_call: TRBJ2-5
cdr3_nt: TGTGCCAGCAGCGAATTAGGGACTAGCGGACAAGAGACCCAGTACTTC
cdr3_aa: CASSELGTSGQETQYF

clone_size: NA
v_call: TRBV10-1
d_call: TRBD1
j_call: TRBJ2-4
cdr3_nt: TGCGGCAGCAGGGGGCTAAGAGCCAAAAACATTCAGTACTTC
cdr3_aa: CGSRGLRAKNIQYF

clone_size: many
v_call: TRBV6-1
d_call: NA
j_call: TRBJ1-3
cdr3_nt: TGTGCCAGCAGTGAACACAGTTTGGGTTTAAACACCATATATTTT
cdr3_aa: CASSEHSLGLNTIYF

clone_size: NA
v_call: TRBV27
d_call: NA
j_call: TRBJ2-4
cdr3_nt: TGTGCCAGCACGGCGCTGAGAGCCAAAAACATTCAGTACTTC
cdr3_aa: CASTALRAKNIQYF

clone_size: NA
v_call: TRBV10-3
d_call: NA
j_call: TRBJ2-5
cdr3_nt: TGTGCCGGTCAGGGGGGCGGGGACCAAAAGACCCAGTACTTC
cdr3_aa: CAGQGGGDQKTQYF

clone_size: NA
v_call: TRBV6-1
d_call: NA
j_call: TRBJ1-2
cdr3_nt: TGTGCCAGCAGTGAAAGGCAGGGGTTGGATGGCTACACCTTC
cdr3_aa: CASSERQGLDGYTF

clone_size: NA
v_call: TRBV28
d_call: TRBD2
j_call: TRBJ2-1
cdr3_nt: TGTGCCTCCGGGGGGGTCTCCTACAATGAGCAGTTCTTC
cdr3_aa: CASGGVSYNEQFF

clone_size: NA
v_call: TRBV6-1
d_call: NA
j_call: TRBJ1-1
cdr3_nt: TGTGCCAGCAGTGGACAAATGAACACTGAAGCTTTCTTT
cdr3_aa: CASSGQMNTEAFF

clone_size: few
v_call: TRBV20-1
d_call: NA
j_call: TRBJ1-4
cdr3_nt: TGCAGTGCCCCGCTGGCTGGGCGGAGGGATGAAAAACTGTTTTTT
cdr3_aa: CSAPLAGRRDEKLFF

clone_size: NA
v_call: TRBV6-4
d_call: NA
j_call: TRBJ2-4
cdr3_nt: TGTGCCAGCAGCTCGGGGCCCGGAGGCAAAAACATGCAGTACTTC
cdr3_aa: CASSSGPGGKNMQYF

clone_size: NA
v_call: TRBV6-5
d_call: NA
j_call: TRBJ2-5
cdr3_nt: TGTGCCAGCAGTTACTCTGGTCGAGGGACCCAGTACTTC
cdr3_aa: CASSYSGRGTQYF

clone_size: NA
v_call: TRBV6-1
d_call: NA
j_call: TRBJ2-2
cdr3_nt: TGTGCCAGCGGGTATATCAGGGAGCTGTTTTTT
cdr3_aa: CASGYIRELFF

clone_size: NA
v_call: TRBV6-1
d_call: NA
j_call: TRBJ2-4
cdr3_nt: TGTGCCAGCAGTGCTTGGGGGCTCCGAGCCACAGACATGCAGTACTTC
cdr3_aa: CASSAWGLRATDMQYF

clone_size: NA
v_call: TRBV6-1
d_call: TRBD1
j_call: TRBJ1-2
cdr3_nt: TGTGCCAGCAGTGTTCAGGGGGGTGATGGCTACACCTTC
cdr3_aa: CASSVQGGDGYTF

clone_size: many
v_call: TRBV4-1
d_call: TRBD2
j_call: TRBJ2-3
cdr3_nt: TGCGCCAGCAGCCATCCCGGGGGGAGCGGGGGGGCGGATACGCAGTATTTT
cdr3_aa: CASSHPGGSGGADTQYF

clone_size: NA
v_call: TRBV6-4
d_call: NA
j_call: TRBJ2-3
cdr3_nt: TGTGCCAGCAGTCCCCGTGGGATAGGGGTAACAGATACGCAGTATTTT
cdr3_aa: CASSPRGIGVTDTQYF

clone_size: NA
v_call: TRBV5-6
d_call: NA
j_call: TRBJ1-2
cdr3_nt: TGTGCCAGCAGCTTGGCAGACTATGGCTACACCTTC
cdr3_aa: CASSLADYGYTF

clone_size: NA
v_call: TRBV10-2
d_call: NA
j_call: TRBJ2-4
cdr3_nt: TGCGCCAGCCGCGAGAGGCGGGGCGAAGAGATTCAGTACTTC
cdr3_aa: CASRERRGEEIQYF

clone_size: NA
v_call: TRBV6-1
d_call: NA
j_call: TRBJ2-4
cdr3_nt: TGTGCCAGCAGTCCTTGGGGGCTGCGAACCAAAGATATGCAGTACTTC
cdr3_aa: CASSPWGLRTKDMQYF

clone_size: NA
v_call: TRBV3-1
d_call: NA
j_call: TRBJ1-2
cdr3_nt: TGTGCCAGCAGCCAAGATCGGGGGGCCGGTCCCTCGATGACCTATGGCTACACCTTC
cdr3_aa: CASSQDRGAGPSMTYGYTF

clone_size: NA
v_call: TRBV6-1
d_call: NA
j_call: TRBJ1-1
cdr3_nt: TGTGCCAGCACCGACAGGAAGGGTCACGGGGCTGAAGCTTTCTTT
cdr3_aa: CASTDRKGHGAEAFF

clone_size: few
v_call: TRBV6-1
d_call: NA
j_call: TRBJ2-3
cdr3_nt: TGTGCCAGCACGCGGAGGGGGCTCGATGGCACAGATACGCAGTATTTT
cdr3_aa: CASTRRGLDGTDTQYF